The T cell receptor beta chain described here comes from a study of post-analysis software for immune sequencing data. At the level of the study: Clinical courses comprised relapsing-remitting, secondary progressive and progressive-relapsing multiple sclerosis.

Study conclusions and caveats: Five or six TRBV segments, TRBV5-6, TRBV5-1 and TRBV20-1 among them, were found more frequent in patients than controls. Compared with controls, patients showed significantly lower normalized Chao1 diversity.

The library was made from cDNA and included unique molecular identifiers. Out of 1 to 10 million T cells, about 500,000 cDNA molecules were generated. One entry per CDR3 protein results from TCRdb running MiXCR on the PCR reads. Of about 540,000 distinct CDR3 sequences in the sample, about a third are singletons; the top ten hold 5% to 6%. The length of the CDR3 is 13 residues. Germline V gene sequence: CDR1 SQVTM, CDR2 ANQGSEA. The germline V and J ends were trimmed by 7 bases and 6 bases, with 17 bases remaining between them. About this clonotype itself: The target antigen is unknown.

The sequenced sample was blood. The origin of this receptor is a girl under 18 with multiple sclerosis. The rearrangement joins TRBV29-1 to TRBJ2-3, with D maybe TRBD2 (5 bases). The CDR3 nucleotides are TGCAGCGGGGAGAAGGACCTTAGGGATACGCAGTATTTT. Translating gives CSGEKDLRDTQYF.